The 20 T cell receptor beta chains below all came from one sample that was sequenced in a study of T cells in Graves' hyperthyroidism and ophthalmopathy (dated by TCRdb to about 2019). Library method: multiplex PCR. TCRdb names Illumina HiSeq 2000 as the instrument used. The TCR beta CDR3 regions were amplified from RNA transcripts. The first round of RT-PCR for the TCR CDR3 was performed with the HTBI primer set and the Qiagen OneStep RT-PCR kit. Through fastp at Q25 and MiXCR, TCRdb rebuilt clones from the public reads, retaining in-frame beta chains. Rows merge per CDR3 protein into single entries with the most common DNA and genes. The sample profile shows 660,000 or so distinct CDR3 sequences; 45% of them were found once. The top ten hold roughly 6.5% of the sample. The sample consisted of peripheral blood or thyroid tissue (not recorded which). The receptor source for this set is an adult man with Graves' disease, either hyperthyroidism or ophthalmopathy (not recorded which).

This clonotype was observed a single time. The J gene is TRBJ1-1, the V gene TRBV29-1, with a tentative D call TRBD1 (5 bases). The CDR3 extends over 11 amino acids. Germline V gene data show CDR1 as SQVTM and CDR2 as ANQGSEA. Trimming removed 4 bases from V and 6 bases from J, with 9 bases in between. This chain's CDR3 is CSVGQLPEAFF. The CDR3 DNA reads TGCAGCGTTGGACAGCTACCTGAAGCTTTCTTT.

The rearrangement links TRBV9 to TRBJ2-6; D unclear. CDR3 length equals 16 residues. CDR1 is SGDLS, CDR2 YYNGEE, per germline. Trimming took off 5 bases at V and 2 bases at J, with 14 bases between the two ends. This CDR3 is CASRAPARPGANVLTF. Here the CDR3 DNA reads TGTGCCAGCAGAGCTCCTGCCCGACCTGGGGCCAACGTCCTGACTTTC.

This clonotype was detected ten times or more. This CDR3 reads CASSGTGETYGYTF. The CDR3, as DNA: TGTGCCAGCAGCGGTACAGGGGAAACCTATGGCTACACCTTC. The chain combines TRBV7-9 with TRBJ1-2, with 7 bases aligning to TRBD1. CDR1 is SEHNR and CDR2 is FQNEAQ in the germline V gene (reference sequence). This CDR3 comprises 14 residues. The J segment lost 4 bases and the V segment lost 5 bases, leaving 7 bases of the junction unmatched.

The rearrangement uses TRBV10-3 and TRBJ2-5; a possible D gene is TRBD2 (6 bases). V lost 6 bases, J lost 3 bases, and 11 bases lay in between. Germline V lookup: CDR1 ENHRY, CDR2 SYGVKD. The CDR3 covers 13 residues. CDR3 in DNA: TGTGCCATCAGGCCTCCGGGGGAAGAGACCCAGTACTTC. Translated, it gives CAIRPPGEETQYF.

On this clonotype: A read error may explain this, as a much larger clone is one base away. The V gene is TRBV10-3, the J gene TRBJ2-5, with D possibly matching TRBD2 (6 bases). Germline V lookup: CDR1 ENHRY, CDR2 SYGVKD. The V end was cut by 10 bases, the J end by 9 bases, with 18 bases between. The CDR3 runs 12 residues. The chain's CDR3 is CASDSYGEAQYF. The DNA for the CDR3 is TGTGCCAGCGACAGCTACGGGGAGGCCCAGTACTTC.

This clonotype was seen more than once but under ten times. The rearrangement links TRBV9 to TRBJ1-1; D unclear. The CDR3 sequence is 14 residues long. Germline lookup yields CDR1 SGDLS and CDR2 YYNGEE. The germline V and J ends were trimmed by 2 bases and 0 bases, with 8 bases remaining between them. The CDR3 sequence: CASSVSSLNTEAFF. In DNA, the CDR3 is TGTGCCAGCAGCGTTAGCAGCTTGAACACTGAAGCTTTCTTT.

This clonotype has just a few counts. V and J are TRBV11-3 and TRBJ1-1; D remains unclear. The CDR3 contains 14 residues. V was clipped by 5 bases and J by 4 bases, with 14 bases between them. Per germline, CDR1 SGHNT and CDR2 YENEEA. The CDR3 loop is CASSPRMYTTEAFF. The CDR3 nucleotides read TGTGCCAGCAGCCCGAGAATGTATACCACTGAAGCTTTCTTT.

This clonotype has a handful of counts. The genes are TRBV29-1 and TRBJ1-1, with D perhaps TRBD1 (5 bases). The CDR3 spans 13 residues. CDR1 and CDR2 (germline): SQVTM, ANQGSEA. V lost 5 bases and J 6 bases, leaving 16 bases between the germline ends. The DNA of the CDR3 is TGCAGCGTTTACTCTGGGGGGTCCTCTGAAGCTTTCTTT. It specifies CSVYSGGSSEAFF. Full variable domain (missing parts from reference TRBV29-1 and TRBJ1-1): SAVISQKPSRDICQRGTSLTIQCQVDSQVTMMFWYRQQPGQSLTLIATANQGSEATYESGFVIDKFPISRPNLTFSTLTVSNMSPEDSSIYLCSVYSGGSSEAFFGQGTRLTVV.

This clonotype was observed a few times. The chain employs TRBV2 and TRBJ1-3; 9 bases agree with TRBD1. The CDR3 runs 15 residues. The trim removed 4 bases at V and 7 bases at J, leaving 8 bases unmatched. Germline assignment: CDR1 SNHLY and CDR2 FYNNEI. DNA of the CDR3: TGTGCCAGCAGTGCCGCGGGACAGGGAAGGAACACCATATATTTT. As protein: CASSAAGQGRNTIYF. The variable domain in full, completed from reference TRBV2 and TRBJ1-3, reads EPEVTQTPSHQVTQMGQEVILRCVPISNHLYFYWYRQILGQKVEFLVSFYNNEISEKSEIFDDQFSVERPDGSNFTLKIRSTKLEDSAMYFCASSAAGQGRNTIYFGEGSWLTVV.

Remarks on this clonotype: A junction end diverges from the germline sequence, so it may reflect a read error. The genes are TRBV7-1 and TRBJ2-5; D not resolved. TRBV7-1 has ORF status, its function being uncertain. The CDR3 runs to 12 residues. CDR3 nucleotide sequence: TGTGCCAGCAGCCCAGCGTTACAGACCCAGTACTTC. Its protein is CASSPALQTQYF.

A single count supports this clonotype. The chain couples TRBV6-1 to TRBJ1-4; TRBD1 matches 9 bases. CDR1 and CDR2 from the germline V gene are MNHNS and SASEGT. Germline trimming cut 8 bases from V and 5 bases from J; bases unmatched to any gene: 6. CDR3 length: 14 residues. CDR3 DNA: TGTGCCAGCGCCGCCGGGACAGGGAATGAAAAACTGTTTTTT. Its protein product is CASAAGTGNEKLFF.

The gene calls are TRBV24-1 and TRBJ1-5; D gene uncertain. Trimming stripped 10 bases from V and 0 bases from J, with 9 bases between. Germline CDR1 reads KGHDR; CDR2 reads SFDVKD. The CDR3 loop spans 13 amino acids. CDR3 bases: TGTGCCACAGGGATCTATAGCAATCAGCCCCAGCATTTT. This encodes CATGIYSNQPQHF.

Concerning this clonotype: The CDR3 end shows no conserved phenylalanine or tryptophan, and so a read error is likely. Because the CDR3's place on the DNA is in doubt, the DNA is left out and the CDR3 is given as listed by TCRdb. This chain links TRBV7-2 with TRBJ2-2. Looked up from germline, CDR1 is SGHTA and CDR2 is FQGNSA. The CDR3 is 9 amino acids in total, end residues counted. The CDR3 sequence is CASSLERQV.

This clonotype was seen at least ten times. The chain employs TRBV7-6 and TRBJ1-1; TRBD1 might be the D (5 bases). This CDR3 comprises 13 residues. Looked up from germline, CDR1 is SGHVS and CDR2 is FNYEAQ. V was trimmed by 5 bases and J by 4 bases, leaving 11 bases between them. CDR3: CASSGTLGTEAFF. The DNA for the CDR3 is TGTGCCAGCAGCGGGACTTTGGGCACTGAAGCTTTCTTT.

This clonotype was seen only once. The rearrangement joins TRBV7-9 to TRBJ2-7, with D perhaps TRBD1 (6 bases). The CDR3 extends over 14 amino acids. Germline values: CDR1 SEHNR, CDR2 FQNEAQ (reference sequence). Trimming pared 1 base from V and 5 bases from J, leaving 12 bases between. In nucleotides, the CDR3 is TGTGCCAGCAGCTTAGTGTCTGGGGGCGACGAGCAGTACTTC. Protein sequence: CASSLVSGGDEQYF.

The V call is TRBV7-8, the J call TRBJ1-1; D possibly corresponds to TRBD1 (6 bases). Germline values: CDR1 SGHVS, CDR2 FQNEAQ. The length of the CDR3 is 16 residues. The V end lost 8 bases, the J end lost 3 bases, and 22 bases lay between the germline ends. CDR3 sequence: CASGLGGGPDHTEAFF. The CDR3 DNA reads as TGTGCCAGCGGTCTCGGGGGGGGCCCGGACCACACTGAAGCTTTCTTT.

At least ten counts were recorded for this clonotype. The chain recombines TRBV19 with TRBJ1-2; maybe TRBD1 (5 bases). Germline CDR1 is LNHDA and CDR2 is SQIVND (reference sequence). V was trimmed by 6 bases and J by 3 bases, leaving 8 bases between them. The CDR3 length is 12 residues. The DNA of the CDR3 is TGTGCCAGTAGCGGGACCTACTATGGCTACACCTTC. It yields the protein CASSGTYYGYTF.

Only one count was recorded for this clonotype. CDR3 DNA sequence: TGCAGTGCTAAAGCCAGGGGCCATGAGACCCAGTACTTC. Amino acids: CSAKARGHETQYF. This rearrangement joins TRBV20-1 to TRBJ2-5; the D gene is possibly TRBD1 (6 bases). This CDR3 has 13 residues. The V gene lost 4 bases and the J gene lost 5 bases, with 14 bases spanning the gap. From germline, CDR1 is DFQATT and CDR2 SNEGSKA (reference sequence).

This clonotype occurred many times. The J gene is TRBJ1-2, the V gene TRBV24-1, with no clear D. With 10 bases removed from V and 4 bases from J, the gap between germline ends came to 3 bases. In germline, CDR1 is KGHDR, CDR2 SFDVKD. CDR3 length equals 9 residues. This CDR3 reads CATFYGYTF. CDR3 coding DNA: TGTGCCACTTTCTATGGCTACACCTTC.

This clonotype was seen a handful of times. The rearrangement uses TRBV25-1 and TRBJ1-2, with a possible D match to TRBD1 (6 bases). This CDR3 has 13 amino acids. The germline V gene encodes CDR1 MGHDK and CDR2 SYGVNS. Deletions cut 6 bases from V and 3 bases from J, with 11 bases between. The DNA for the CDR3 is TGTGCCAGCAGCGCCGGGACACACTATGGCTACACCTTC. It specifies CASSAGTHYGYTF.